This T cell receptor (beta chain) was retrieved from a study of blood T cell repertoires in COVID-19. Looking at the study overall: Collection of acute and convalescent COVID-19 samples took place in the United States, Italy and Spain. Sources were T cells, B-cell-depleted T cells, or PBMCs; the material itself was cDNA or gDNA.

Authors' processing steps: It was from reference gene primer amplification that nucleated cell counts were estimated. Only in-frame clones appear in the TCRdb table, and some are missing; sequencing was by immunoSEQ multiplex PCR. V, J and clone size are those of that table, while D and trimming were read from the DNA. The sample carries roughly 110,000 clones, around 89% recorded once. Germline V gene sequence: CDR1 SGHTA, CDR2 FQGNSA. The CDR3 runs to 14 residues. The ends were cut back, 5 bases at V and 7 bases at J, with 15 bases in the middle. The V and J genes are TRBV7-2 and TRBJ1-3; TRBD1 might be the D (5 bases). The TCR sequence derives from a man in his forties with active or convalescent COVID-19. The sequencing input was peripheral blood. CDR3 nucleotides: TGTGCCAGCAGCCCTAGTGGGGCGACGAACACCATATATTTT. It encodes CASSPSGATNTIYF.